Detailed here is one T cell receptor (beta chain). Data came from immunoSEQ multiplex PCR; TCRdb stores just in-frame clones and leaves some out. The table shows about 83,000 clones, with about 92% occurring only once. The sample comes from a study of blood T cell repertoires in COVID-19. For the study at large: The samples span acute and convalescent COVID-19 from the United States, Italy and Spain. The analysed material was cDNA or gDNA that came from T cells, B-cell-depleted T cells, or PBMCs.

This CDR3 comprises 14 residues. The germline CDR1 and CDR2 sequences are SNHLY and FYNNEI. V lost 7 bases and J lost 3, with 12 bases in between. The J gene is TRBJ1-4, the V gene TRBV2; D might be TRBD1 (5 bases). Sequencing input: peripheral blood. The TCR was taken from a woman at least 80 years old with active or convalescent COVID-19. The CDR3, as DNA: TGTGCCAGCATGACCAGGGCGGCTAATGAAAAACTGTTTTTT. Translating gives CASMTRAANEKLFF.